This T cell receptor beta chain was sequenced for a study of T cell repertoires in cytomegalovirus infection. Study summary: It was recently identified HLA-C-restricted and well-studied HLA-B-restricted CMV epitopes that the study used. Public TCR beta signatures were indicative of both CMV infection and a matching HLA type. Study-wide results and caveats: What dominated the ex vivo response were HLA-C-restricted CMV-specific TCR beta clonotypes.

This clonotype was observed a single time. Its target is unknown. MiXCR, run by TCRdb on the reads, gives a single entry per CDR3 protein. The sample contains about 35,000 distinct CDR3 sequences, about 52% of which appear only once. CDR1 and CDR2 from the germline V gene are LNHDA and SQIVND (reference sequence). This CDR3 has 13 residues. V lost 3 bases to trimming and J lost 13 bases, with 13 bases between them. The source of this sequence is a human donor in good health (CMV status not recorded). Some clones in this sample may be carry-over from other donors' samples. V and J are TRBV19 and TRBJ1-6; D gene ambiguous. The sample was CD8+ T cells from cultured PBMCs, taken from culture after CMV antigen stimulation. CDR3 DNA: TGTGCCAGTAGTATGGTCCCCATCGGTCCCCTCCACTTT. Protein sequence: CASSMVPIGPLHF.